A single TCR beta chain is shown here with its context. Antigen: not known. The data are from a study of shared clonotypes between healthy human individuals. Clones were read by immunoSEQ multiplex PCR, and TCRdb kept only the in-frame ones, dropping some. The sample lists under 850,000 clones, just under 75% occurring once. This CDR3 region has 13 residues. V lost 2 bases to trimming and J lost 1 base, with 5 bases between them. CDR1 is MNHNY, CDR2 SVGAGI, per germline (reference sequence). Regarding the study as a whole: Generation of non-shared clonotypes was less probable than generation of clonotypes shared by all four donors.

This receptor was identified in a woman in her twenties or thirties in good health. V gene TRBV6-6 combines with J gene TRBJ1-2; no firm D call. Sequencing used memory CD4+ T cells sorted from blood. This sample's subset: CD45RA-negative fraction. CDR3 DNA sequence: TGTGCCAGCAGTTACATGGATAACTATGGCTACACCTTC. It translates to CASSYMDNYGYTF.